The next 28 T cell receptor beta chains were all read from a single sample in a study of T-cell reconstitution after alpha-beta-depleted transplantation in children. For TCRbeta, the library was prepared with unique molecular identifiers. TCRdb reprocessed the PCR reads via MiXCR and lists one record per CDR3 protein. This repertoire shows 250,000 to 350,000 distinct CDR3 sequences, almost 10% found once; its top ten account for about a tenth. The sample in question was PBMCs from the stem cell graft donor, obtained from the stem cell graft. Receptor source: a human donor who donated a stem cell graft to a child with SCID.

The J gene is TRBJ1-5, the V gene TRBV12-3 or TRBV12-4; tentatively, D is TRBD1 (5 bases). This CDR3 region has 16 residues. The ends were cut back, 6 bases at V and 3 bases at J, with 18 bases in the middle. The CDR3 DNA sequence: TGTGCCAGCAGCCCGGCCGTGTGGGGGGTCAATCAGCCCCAGCATTTT. Its protein product is CASSPAVWGVNQPQHF.

The chain has TRBV9 and TRBJ1-5; D ambiguous. Germline V gene sequence: CDR1 SGDLS, CDR2 YYNGEE. Trimming stripped 4 bases from V and 5 bases from J, with 10 bases between. The CDR3 is made up of 13 amino acids. The CDR3 DNA follows: TGTGCCAGCAGCCCCAGTCTTGATCAGCCCCAGCATTTT. It specifies CASSPSLDQPQHF.

This clonotype was detected ten times or more. The rearrangement joins TRBV20-1 to TRBJ2-2, with unresolved D. V was trimmed by 5 bases and J by 1 base, leaving 5 bases between them. CDR3 length equals 12 residues. Germline CDR1 reads DFQATT; CDR2 reads SNEGSKA (reference sequence). The DNA of the CDR3 is TGCAGTGCTGAGGAGAACACCGGGGAGCTGTTTTTT. It encodes CSAEENTGELFF.

In this sample, this clonotype turned up many times. The V call is TRBV12-3 or TRBV12-4, the J call TRBJ2-1; tentatively, D is TRBD1 or TRBD2 (5 bases each). The CDR3 is 13 residues long. With 7 bases removed from V and 6 bases from J, the gap between germline ends came to 13 bases. The CDR3 loop is CASILMGTNEQFF. CDR3 DNA: TGTGCCAGCATCCTGATGGGGACCAATGAGCAGTTCTTC.

A remark on this clonotype: With a much larger clone just one base away, this may be a read error. The CDR3 does not close with the conserved phenylalanine or tryptophan, likely indicating a read error. V and J are TRBV12-3 or TRBV12-4 and TRBJ1-1; perhaps TRBD1 as D (6 bases). The CDR3 runs 14 residues. Trimming removed 2 bases from V and 5 bases from J, with 12 bases in between. CDR3 sequence reads: CASSLRGALTEAFI. The CDR3 nucleotides read TGTGCCAGCAGTTTAAGGGGGGCGTTAACTGAAGCTTTCATT.

The rearrangement links TRBV7-9 to TRBJ2-7; TRBD2 matches at 11 bases. The J segment lost 0 bases and the V segment lost 5 bases, leaving 6 bases of the junction unmatched. The CDR3 is made up of 16 amino acids. Germline V gene data show CDR1 as SEHNR and CDR2 as FQNEAQ (reference sequence). CDR3 protein: CASSTSSGGSSYEQYF. CDR3 bases: TGTGCCAGCAGCACCTCTAGCGGGGGGAGCTCCTACGAGCAGTACTTC.

The table lists this clonotype with many counts. The J gene is TRBJ2-4, the V gene TRBV12-3 or TRBV12-4, with D possibly called TRBD1 or TRBD2 (6 bases each). V lost 6 bases, J lost 2 bases, and 17 bases lay in between. There are 16 residues in the CDR3. CDR3: CASRPSGGGTKNIQYF. CDR3 nucleotides: TGTGCCAGCAGACCCTCCGGGGGCGGGACCAAAAACATTCAGTACTTC.

This clonotype was seen many times. The chain has TRBV5-6 and TRBJ2-2, with D perhaps TRBD1 (5 bases). Germline-derived CDR1 and CDR2 are SGHDT and YYEEEE. Trimming removed 4 bases at V and 5 bases at J, with 12 bases between. CDR3 length: 14 amino acids. The CDR3 reads CASSLMGRTGELFF. DNA of the CDR3: TGTGCCAGCAGCCTAATGGGGCGAACCGGGGAGCTGTTTTTT.

About this clonotype itself: At one of its ends the junction is not consistent with the germline gene, which may arise from a read error. This sequence joins TRBV19 and TRBJ2-2; D is uncertain. Germline loops: CDR1 LNHDA, CDR2 SQIVND (reference sequence). This CDR3 has 15 residues. The chain's CDR3 is CASGITGANTGELFF. The CDR3 DNA is TGTGCCAGTGGTATTACCGGTGCCAACACCGGGGAGCTGTTTTTT.

This clonotype has more than one count but fewer than ten. The chain couples TRBV6-2 or TRBV6-3 to TRBJ2-1; 12 nucleotides align to TRBD2. CDR1 is MNHEY, CDR2 SVGEGT, per germline. CDR3 length: 16 residues. V lost 6 bases and J lost 7; bases outside the gene matches: 10. In nucleotides, the CDR3 is TGTGCCAGCAGACCTAGCGGGGGGGTAATCAAGAATGAGCAGTTCTTC. This gives the protein CASRPSGGVIKNEQFF.

This clonotype occurred many times. The chain carries TRBV12-3 or TRBV12-4 and TRBJ2-1, with TRBD1 matching over 11 bases. Unmatched junction bases numbered 7, after V lost 5 bases and J lost 7 bases. The length of the CDR3 is 15 residues. The CDR3: CASSPGTGGRNEQFF. CDR3 sequence (DNA): TGTGCCAGCAGTCCTGGGACAGGGGGGAGGAATGAGCAGTTCTTC.

There are a few counts of this clonotype. The chain combines TRBV9 with TRBJ1-6, with 8 bases matching TRBD1. The CDR3 is made up of 14 amino acids. Losses at the gene ends were 1 base for V and 8 bases for J; bases not matched to a gene: 2. The germline gives CDR1 SGDLS, CDR2 YYNGEE. In nucleotides, the CDR3 is TGTGCCAGCAGCGTAACACAGGGGGATTCACCCCTCCACTTT. It translates to CASSVTQGDSPLHF. Full variable domain (outside the CDR3, taken from reference TRBV9 and TRBJ1-6): DSGVTQTPKHLITATGQRVTLRCSPRSGDLSVYWYQQSLDQGLQFLIQYYNGEERAKGNILERFSAQQFPDLHSELNLSSLELGDSALYFCASSVTQGDSPLHFGNGTRLTVT.

This clonotype turned up a few times. V is TRBV20-1 and J is TRBJ2-7, with 7 bases that match TRBD1. Germline V gene data show CDR1 as DFQATT and CDR2 as SNEGSKA (reference sequence). CDR3 length: 14 amino acids. V shed 6 bases and J 3 bases; nucleotides not matched to a gene: 11. The CDR3: CSAPMTGRRYEQYF. The CDR3 DNA reads as TGCAGTGCCCCGATGACAGGGCGACGCTACGAGCAGTACTTC.

The rearrangement joins TRBV11-3 to TRBJ2-3; the match to TRBD1 covers 7 bases. CDR3 length: 14 residues. V dropped 3 bases and J dropped 8; count of bases not matched to a gene: 8. Looked up from germline, CDR1 is SGHNT and CDR2 is YENEEA. As DNA, the CDR3 is TGTGCCAGCAGCTTCGGACAGGCTGGGGGTACGCAGTATTTT. Translating it yields CASSFGQAGGTQYF.

V is TRBV9 and J is TRBJ1-2; no clear D. Germline V gene lookup returns CDR1 SGDLS and CDR2 YYNGEE. The CDR3 loop spans 12 amino acids. Trimming removed 3 bases at V and 7 bases at J, with 10 bases between. The chain's CDR3 is CASSDRSVGYTF. The CDR3 coding sequence is TGTGCCAGCAGCGATCGATCGGTTGGCTACACCTTC.

Remarks on this clonotype: A much larger clonotype is one base distant, so this may be a read error. The chain has TRBV2 and TRBJ2-4; 9 bases align to TRBD1. CDR1 is SNHLY, CDR2 FYNNEI, per germline. The CDR3 spans 15 residues. The CDR3 nucleotides are TGTGCCAGCAGTGAGACAGGGGGGTTGGAAAACATTAAGTACTTC. Translated, it gives CASSETGGLENIKYF.

This clonotype was seen repeatedly, ten times or more. In DNA form, the CDR3 reads TGTGCCATCAGTGAGTCCGGCGGGTTTGGGGATACGCAGTATTTT. This gives the protein CAISESGGFGDTQYF. The chain couples TRBV10-3 to TRBJ2-3; possible D gene TRBD2, 5 bases. V dropped 0 bases and J dropped 6 bases, with 13 bases sitting between them. The CDR3 has 15 amino acids. Germline CDR1 is ENHRY and CDR2 is SYGVKD.

The chain joins TRBV7-8 to TRBJ1-6; TRBD1 agrees at 7 bases. The germline V gene has CDR1 SGHVS and CDR2 FQNEAQ. CDR3 length equals 18 residues. V was clipped by 1 base and J by 0 bases; unmatched bases: 6. The CDR3 DNA sequence: TGTGCCAGCAGCTTAGTGGACAGGTTCAGCTCCTATAATTCACCCCTCCACTTT. Translation gives CASSLVDRFSSYNSPLHF.

At least ten counts were recorded for this clonotype. The chain has TRBV12-3 or TRBV12-4 and TRBJ1-2; 7 nucleotides match TRBD1. This CDR3 region has 14 residues. After removal of 1 base from V and 5 bases from J, the junction contained 4 bases not matched to a gene. CDR3: CASSLGDRAYGYTF. CDR3 coding DNA: TGTGCCAGCAGTTTAGGGGACAGAGCATATGGCTACACCTTC.

This clonotype was counted a few times. The chain couples TRBV7-9 to TRBJ2-3; D perhaps matches TRBD2 (5 bases). The V gene's germline CDR1 is SEHNR and CDR2 FQNEAQ (reference sequence). Trimming cost V 3 bases and J 7 bases, with 11 bases left between them. The CDR3 consists of 13 residues. The chain's CDR3 is CASSFGRRHTQYF. CDR3 bases: TGTGCCAGCAGCTTCGGCAGGAGGCATACGCAGTATTTT.

This clonotype turned up a few times. This chain joins TRBV7-8 and TRBJ2-1, with 9 bases fitting TRBD1. Trimming took 3 bases from V and 2 from J; bases not matched to a gene: 2. This CDR3 is 15 amino acids long. Germline V gene data show CDR1 as SGHVS and CDR2 as FQNEAQ. The CDR3 loop is CASSLGTGTYNEQFF. The DNA of the CDR3 is TGTGCCAGCAGCTTGGGGACAGGGACCTACAATGAGCAGTTCTTC. Full variable domain (outside the CDR3, taken from reference TRBV7-8 and TRBJ2-1): GAGVSQSPRYKVAKRGQDVALRCDPISGHVSLFWYQQALGQGPEFLTYFQNEAQLDKSGLPSDRFFAERPEGSVSTLKIQRTQQEDSAVYLCASSLGTGTYNEQFFGPGTRLTVL.

This clonotype was recorded at least ten times. In DNA, the CDR3 is TGTGCCAGCAGCCCTGGAGGGCGGGTGACCCAGTACTTC. Its protein product is CASSPGGRVTQYF. This chain links TRBV12-3 or TRBV12-4 with TRBJ2-5; a possible D gene is TRBD2 (6 bases). V lost 6 bases, J lost 7 bases, and 15 bases lay in between. This CDR3 comprises 13 residues.

The chain is built from TRBV5-1 and TRBJ2-1; D assignment may be TRBD1 or TRBD2 (5 bases each). The V and J ends lost 4 bases and 6 bases respectively, with 14 bases between them. CDR3 length equals 14 residues. CDR1 is SGHRS, CDR2 YFSETQ, per germline. Here the CDR3 reads CASSLPGRFNEQFF. CDR3 bases: TGCGCCAGCAGCCTCCCGGGACGATTCAATGAGCAGTTCTTC. The complete variable domain, with remaining parts taken from reference TRBV5-1 and TRBJ2-1, reads KAGVTQTPRYLIKTRGQQVTLSCSPISGHRSVSWYQQTPGQGLQFLFEYFSETQRNKGNFPGRFSGRQFSNSRSEMNVSTLELGDSALYLCASSLPGRFNEQFFGPGTRLTVL.

Comment on this clonotype: Mismatch with germline at one junction end may stem from a read error. This chain uses TRBV5-1 with TRBJ2-1; D is unclear. This CDR3 has 12 amino acids. Germline lookup yields CDR1 SGHRS and CDR2 YFSETQ. The CDR3 bases are TGCGCCAGCAGCAATATACAAAATGGGCAGTTCTTC. Encoded protein: CASSNIQNGQFF.

This clonotype was seen a few times. The chain uses TRBV9 and TRBJ2-5, with 9 bases fitting TRBD2. The V gene end was trimmed by 2 bases and the J gene end by 0 bases; junction bases not matched to a gene: 5. CDR1 is SGDLS, CDR2 YYNGEE, per germline. The CDR3 runs to 16 residues. CDR3: CASSVGSGGHQETQYF. Written as DNA, the CDR3 is TGTGCCAGCAGCGTCGGTAGCGGGGGCCACCAAGAGACCCAGTACTTC.

This clonotype was detected only a few times. This CDR3 reads CASSPQLGSGQPQHF. The CDR3 DNA reads as TGTGCCAGCAGCCCTCAACTAGGGTCGGGTCAGCCCCAGCATTTT. The V call is TRBV11-2, the J call TRBJ1-5; the D is unclear. This CDR3 comprises 15 residues. Germline CDR1 is SGHAT and CDR2 is FQNNGV. V lost 5 bases to trimming and J lost 6 bases, with 17 bases between them.

The table lists this clonotype with a few counts. The V gene is TRBV5-1, the J gene TRBJ2-1, with D hard to call. In germline, CDR1 is SGHRS, CDR2 YFSETQ. The CDR3 loop spans 13 amino acids. The V and J ends lost 0 bases and 7 bases respectively, with 8 bases between them. The CDR3 region has the DNA TGCGCCAGCAGCTTGGAAGTGAGGAATGAGCAGTTCTTC. It codes for CASSLEVRNEQFF.

The V call is TRBV5-1, the J call TRBJ1-1, with 8 bases aligning to TRBD1. The CDR3 covers 16 residues. V was clipped by 2 bases and J by 0 bases; unmatched bases: 6. Germline CDR1 reads SGHRS; CDR2 reads YFSETQ. CDR3 residues: CASSFRAGGLNTEAFF. Written as DNA, the CDR3 is TGCGCCAGCAGCTTTCGGGCAGGGGGCTTGAACACTGAAGCTTTCTTT.